Listed below are T cell receptor beta chains from one sample, sequenced in a study of T-cell reconstitution after alpha-beta-depleted transplantation in children. TCRdb passed the PCR reads through MiXCR, listing each CDR3 protein once. The sample lists around 490,000 distinct CDR3 sequences, about 10% occurring once. Source: PBMCs, mostly from graft donor cells, taken 180 days after TCRalphabeta/CD19-depleted stem cell transplant. These receptors all stem from a female patient aged 2 to 10 who had a stem cell transplant for aplastic anemia, so the T cells may come from the graft donor. Each CDR3 is given with its conserved first and last residue. The order of the fields is CDR3 DNA, CDR3 protein, V gene, J gene, CDR3 length, D gene, clone size. A D gene is named only where the DNA matches it firmly. Part of the rows lack a size; the others show once, few, many or a class for expanded clones.

cdr3_nt: TGTGCCAGCAGCTTTTCCGGGACAGGGAACACTGAAGCTTTCTTT; cdr3_aa: CASSFSGTGNTEAFF; v_call: TRBV7-9; j_call: TRBJ1-1; cdr3_length: 15; d_call: TRBD1; clone_size: few
cdr3_nt: TGTGCCAGCTGCGGGACTGTCTCCTACGAGCAGTACTTC; cdr3_aa: CASCGTVSYEQYF; v_call: TRBV6-2/TRBV6-3; j_call: TRBJ2-7; cdr3_length: 13; d_call: .; clone_size: .
cdr3_nt: TGCGCCAGCAGCTTGTGGGACCAGAGGGACTACAATGAGCAGTTCTTC; cdr3_aa: CASSLWDQRDYNEQFF; v_call: TRBV5-1; j_call: TRBJ2-1; cdr3_length: 16; d_call: .; clone_size: .
cdr3_nt: TGTGCCTGGGGGGCCGGGAGGCAGTTCTATGGCTACACCTTC; cdr3_aa: CAWGAGRQFYGYTF; v_call: TRBV30; j_call: TRBJ1-2; cdr3_length: 14; d_call: .; clone_size: .
cdr3_nt: TGTGCCAGCAGCTTAGAAGGACGAAACCTGATCGCCGGGGAGCTGTTTTTT; cdr3_aa: CASSLEGRNLIAGELFF; v_call: TRBV7-8; j_call: TRBJ2-2; cdr3_length: 17; d_call: .; clone_size: few
cdr3_nt: TGCGCCAGCAGCTGGCTCCAAGCGGAGTGGGCAGCGGACTACGAGCAGTACTTC; cdr3_aa: CASSWLQAEWAADYEQYF; v_call: TRBV5-1; j_call: TRBJ2-7; cdr3_length: 18; d_call: .; clone_size: few
cdr3_nt: TGTGCCAGCAGCGTGGGGACTTGGGAGACCCAGTACTTC; cdr3_aa: CASSVGTWETQYF; v_call: TRBV9; j_call: TRBJ2-5; cdr3_length: 13; d_call: .; clone_size: few
cdr3_nt: TGTGCCAGCAGTTTAATCGATGGCTACACCTTC; cdr3_aa: CASSLIDGYTF; v_call: TRBV28; j_call: TRBJ1-2; cdr3_length: 11; d_call: .; clone_size: .
cdr3_nt: TGTGCCAGCAGCTTAGGGCGACAGACAAACACCGGGGAGCTGTTTTTT; cdr3_aa: CASSLGRQTNTGELFF; v_call: TRBV7-9; j_call: TRBJ2-2; cdr3_length: 16; d_call: .; clone_size: .
cdr3_nt: TGTGCCAGCAGTGAACCTGGACGGAATCAGCCCCAGCATTTT; cdr3_aa: CASSEPGRNQPQHF; v_call: TRBV6-1; j_call: TRBJ1-5; cdr3_length: 14; d_call: .; clone_size: many
cdr3_nt: TGCAGTGCTAGGGCAGCGGGAGTGTACGAGCAGTACTTC; cdr3_aa: CSARAAGVYEQYF; v_call: TRBV20-1; j_call: TRBJ2-7; cdr3_length: 13; d_call: TRBD2; clone_size: .
cdr3_nt: TGTGCCAGCAGCCTCCTGGGTGAGCGGGAAGAGACCCAGTACTTC; cdr3_aa: CASSLLGEREETQYF; v_call: TRBV27; j_call: TRBJ2-5; cdr3_length: 15; d_call: .; clone_size: many
cdr3_nt: TGTGCCAGCAGCTTAGCGGGACAGGGGTCCCTTAACTATGGCTACACCTTC; cdr3_aa: CASSLAGQGSLNYGYTF; v_call: TRBV7-2; j_call: TRBJ1-2; cdr3_length: 17; d_call: TRBD1; clone_size: .
cdr3_nt: TGTGCCAGCAGCTTCAAGGGCGCGAACACCGGGGAGCTGTTTTTT; cdr3_aa: CASSFKGANTGELFF; v_call: TRBV5-8; j_call: TRBJ2-2; cdr3_length: 15; d_call: .; clone_size: few
cdr3_nt: TGTGCCAGCAGTTACGTTCATAGCGGGAGGATCTACAATGAGCAGTTCTTC; cdr3_aa: CASSYVHSGRIYNEQFF; v_call: TRBV6-2/TRBV6-3; j_call: TRBJ2-1; cdr3_length: 17; d_call: TRBD2; clone_size: few
cdr3_nt: TGCAGTGCTATGGGGCGTCGGGGGAGCTCCTACAATGAGCAGTTCTTC; cdr3_aa: CSAMGRRGSSYNEQFF; v_call: TRBV20-1; j_call: TRBJ2-1; cdr3_length: 16; d_call: .; clone_size: few
cdr3_nt: TGTGCCAGCAGTTTTTTCCCCGGGGAGCTGTTTTTT; cdr3_aa: CASSFFPGELFF; v_call: TRBV12-3/TRBV12-4; j_call: TRBJ2-2; cdr3_length: 12; d_call: .; clone_size: .
cdr3_nt: TGTGCCATCAGTGACCGAGGTTCGGGAGAAGCTTTCTTT; cdr3_aa: CAISDRGSGEAFF; v_call: TRBV10-3; j_call: TRBJ1-1; cdr3_length: 13; d_call: .; clone_size: many
cdr3_nt: TGTGCCAGCAGTTACTCAGACAGGGCCAATGAGCAGTTCTTC; cdr3_aa: CASSYSDRANEQFF; v_call: TRBV6-5; j_call: TRBJ2-1; cdr3_length: 14; d_call: TRBD1; clone_size: .
cdr3_nt: TGTGCCACCAGCAGAGATCTTCGGCTAGCTCACACCGGGGAGCTGTTTTTT; cdr3_aa: CATSRDLRLAHTGELFF; v_call: TRBV15; j_call: TRBJ2-2; cdr3_length: 17; d_call: .; clone_size: many
cdr3_nt: TGCGCCAGCAGCCCGGAACCGGGACCGCTGAGGGAGACCCAGTACTTC; cdr3_aa: CASSPEPGPLRETQYF; v_call: TRBV4-3; j_call: TRBJ2-5; cdr3_length: 16; d_call: .; clone_size: .
cdr3_nt: TGTGCCACAGGCCGGACGGCCTATGGCTACACCTTC; cdr3_aa: CATGRTAYGYTF; v_call: TRBV27; j_call: TRBJ1-2; cdr3_length: 12; d_call: .; clone_size: .
cdr3_nt: TGCAGTGCTATCCCAGAGCACACTAGCGGGAAACCAGATACGCAGTATTTT; cdr3_aa: CSAIPEHTSGKPDTQYF; v_call: TRBV20-1; j_call: TRBJ2-3; cdr3_length: 17; d_call: TRBD2; clone_size: .
cdr3_nt: TGCGCCAGCAGCCCGGATACGCAGTATTTT; cdr3_aa: CASSPDTQYF; v_call: TRBV5-1; j_call: TRBJ2-3; cdr3_length: 10; d_call: .; clone_size: few
cdr3_nt: TGTGCCAGCAGTTTATGGAAACTAGCGGGGAACTCCTACGAGCAGTACTTC; cdr3_aa: CASSLWKLAGNSYEQYF; v_call: TRBV28; j_call: TRBJ2-7; cdr3_length: 17; d_call: TRBD2; clone_size: .
cdr3_nt: TGTGCCAGCATCCATAGCGGTACTAGCACAGATACGCAGTATTTT; cdr3_aa: CASIHSGTSTDTQYF; v_call: TRBV28; j_call: TRBJ2-3; cdr3_length: 15; d_call: .; clone_size: .
cdr3_nt: TGCAGTGCGACTTTCCCTACGACCGGGGAGCTGTTTTTT; cdr3_aa: CSATFPTTGELFF; v_call: TRBV20-1; j_call: TRBJ2-2; cdr3_length: 13; d_call: .; clone_size: .
cdr3_nt: TGCAGCGTTGAAGACAGGTATGTCAACACTGAAGCTTTCTTT; cdr3_aa: CSVEDRYVNTEAFF; v_call: TRBV29-1; j_call: TRBJ1-1; cdr3_length: 14; d_call: .; clone_size: few
cdr3_nt: TGTGCCAGCAGTGGTCTCGGGTATATGAACACTGAAGCTTTCTTT; cdr3_aa: CASSGLGYMNTEAFF; v_call: TRBV25-1; j_call: TRBJ1-1; cdr3_length: 15; d_call: .; clone_size: few
cdr3_nt: TGCAGCGTTGAAGGGGTACAGGTGAATGAAAAACTGTTTTTT; cdr3_aa: CSVEGVQVNEKLFF; v_call: TRBV29-1; j_call: TRBJ1-4; cdr3_length: 14; d_call: .; clone_size: .
cdr3_nt: TGCAGTGCTACCACTACTAGCGGGAGAGGCAATGAGCAGTTCTTC; cdr3_aa: CSATTTSGRGNEQFF; v_call: TRBV20-1; j_call: TRBJ2-1; cdr3_length: 15; d_call: TRBD2; clone_size: .
cdr3_nt: TGTGCCAGCAGTTTTTCGGACTGGGGACTAGCGGGGGTCTACGAGCAGTACTTC; cdr3_aa: CASSFSDWGLAGVYEQYF; v_call: TRBV28; j_call: TRBJ2-7; cdr3_length: 18; d_call: TRBD2; clone_size: few
cdr3_nt: TGTGCCAGCAAGTCGAGCTCCTACAATGAGCAGTTCTTC; cdr3_aa: CASKSSSYNEQFF; v_call: TRBV27; j_call: TRBJ2-1; cdr3_length: 13; d_call: .; clone_size: .
cdr3_nt: TGTGCCAGCAGTTTTGACAGCTATAATTCACCCCTCCACTTT; cdr3_aa: CASSFDSYNSPLHF; v_call: TRBV27; j_call: TRBJ1-6; cdr3_length: 14; d_call: .; clone_size: .
cdr3_nt: TGCGCCAGCAGCTTTCGACTTTTAGGCGGCACAGATACGCAGTATTTT; cdr3_aa: CASSFRLLGGTDTQYF; v_call: TRBV5-1; j_call: TRBJ2-3; cdr3_length: 16; d_call: .; clone_size: .
cdr3_nt: TGTGCCAGCAGCCAACCTTTACGGGGACTGTTCTCTGGGGCCAACGTCCTGACTTTC; cdr3_aa: CASSQPLRGLFSGANVLTF; v_call: TRBV3-1; j_call: TRBJ2-6; cdr3_length: 19; d_call: .; clone_size: many
cdr3_nt: TGTGCCAGCAGGGTAGGGAGTTTAGATACGCAGTATTTT; cdr3_aa: CASRVGSLDTQYF; v_call: TRBV6-1; j_call: TRBJ2-3; cdr3_length: 13; d_call: .; clone_size: .
cdr3_nt: TGTGCCAGCAGTCGGGCGACTCTACACAGAGACGAGCAGTACTTC; cdr3_aa: CASSRATLHRDEQYF; v_call: TRBV28; j_call: TRBJ2-7; cdr3_length: 15; d_call: .; clone_size: .
cdr3_nt: TGTGCCAGCAACGAGGGTACCTCCTACAATGAGCAGTTCTTC; cdr3_aa: CASNEGTSYNEQFF; v_call: TRBV5-4; j_call: TRBJ2-1; cdr3_length: 14; d_call: .; clone_size: few
cdr3_nt: TGTGCCAGCAGTCCGGTTTTATTGGGGGCGTCGGGGGAGCTGTTTTTT; cdr3_aa: CASSPVLLGASGELFF; v_call: TRBV12-3/TRBV12-4; j_call: TRBJ2-2; cdr3_length: 16; d_call: .; clone_size: many
cdr3_nt: TGCGCCAGCAGCGGGACAGGGTTATACGAGCAGTACTTC; cdr3_aa: CASSGTGLYEQYF; v_call: TRBV5-1; j_call: TRBJ2-7; cdr3_length: 13; d_call: TRBD1; clone_size: many
cdr3_nt: TGTGCCAGCAGCTTAGATTGGGGGGCAGGGGACGGCTACACCTTC; cdr3_aa: CASSLDWGAGDGYTF; v_call: TRBV11-2; j_call: TRBJ1-2; cdr3_length: 15; d_call: .; clone_size: few
cdr3_nt: TGTGCCAGCAGTTCAAGGGGTTTCACCGGGGAGCTGTTTTTT; cdr3_aa: CASSSRGFTGELFF; v_call: TRBV6-2/TRBV6-3; j_call: TRBJ2-2; cdr3_length: 14; d_call: .; clone_size: few
cdr3_nt: TGTGCCAGCAGTTATTATCAGGGTCTCGAGCAGTACTTC; cdr3_aa: CASSYYQGLEQYF; v_call: TRBV6-2/TRBV6-3; j_call: TRBJ2-7; cdr3_length: 13; d_call: .; clone_size: .
cdr3_nt: TGCAGTGCTAAGACAGGGGAGGTCGGAGAGACCCAGTACTTC; cdr3_aa: CSAKTGEVGETQYF; v_call: TRBV20-1; j_call: TRBJ2-5; cdr3_length: 14; d_call: TRBD1; clone_size: few
cdr3_nt: TGTGCCAGCAGCCCACGCACAGCTAACGTCTACGAGCAGTACTTC; cdr3_aa: CASSPRTANVYEQYF; v_call: TRBV7-2; j_call: TRBJ2-7; cdr3_length: 15; d_call: .; clone_size: few
cdr3_nt: TGTGCCAGTAGTATAAGTCGACTAGAGCAGTTCTTC; cdr3_aa: CASSISRLEQFF; v_call: TRBV19; j_call: TRBJ2-1; cdr3_length: 12; d_call: .; clone_size: .
cdr3_nt: TGCGCCAGCAGCCAAGAGGGCCAGCTATTCTCTGGAAACACCATATATTTT; cdr3_aa: CASSQEGQLFSGNTIYF; v_call: TRBV4-1; j_call: TRBJ1-3; cdr3_length: 17; d_call: .; clone_size: .
cdr3_nt: TGTGCCATCAGCTTATCCCGTGGTCAGGGAACTAATCAGCCCCAGCATTTT; cdr3_aa: CAISLSRGQGTNQPQHF; v_call: TRBV7-9; j_call: TRBJ1-5; cdr3_length: 17; d_call: .; clone_size: .
cdr3_nt: TGCGCCAGCAGCCAAGATGGAGGGTTGAGCTTTCGGGGGGCCGGGGAGCTGTTTTTT; cdr3_aa: CASSQDGGLSFRGAGELFF; v_call: TRBV4-3; j_call: TRBJ2-2; cdr3_length: 19; d_call: TRBD2; clone_size: .
cdr3_nt: TGTGCCAGCAGCCCTAAAGGGACCCCCCTCGAGCAGTACTTC; cdr3_aa: CASSPKGTPLEQYF; v_call: TRBV3-1; j_call: TRBJ2-7; cdr3_length: 14; d_call: .; clone_size: many
cdr3_nt: TGTGCCAGCAGTTTCCGTGCCCCGAGATTTGCGCAGTATTTT; cdr3_aa: CASSFRAPRFAQYF; v_call: TRBV28; j_call: TRBJ2-3; cdr3_length: 14; d_call: .; clone_size: many
cdr3_nt: TGTGCCAGCAGCCAAGACTCTTCCGCGTACAATGAGCAGTTCTTC; cdr3_aa: CASSQDSSAYNEQFF; v_call: TRBV4-2; j_call: TRBJ2-1; cdr3_length: 15; d_call: .; clone_size: .
cdr3_nt: TGCGCCAGCAGCCAGACGTATTCTTCATACAATCAGCCCCAGCATTTT; cdr3_aa: CASSQTYSSYNQPQHF; v_call: TRBV4-3; j_call: TRBJ1-5; cdr3_length: 16; d_call: .; clone_size: few
cdr3_nt: TGTGCCAGCCGGGGTGGCAATCAGCCCCAGCATTTT; cdr3_aa: CASRGGNQPQHF; v_call: TRBV19; j_call: TRBJ1-5; cdr3_length: 12; d_call: .; clone_size: many